This T cell receptor beta chain was found in a study of T cell changes during pregnancy in multiple sclerosis (dated by TCRdb to about 2019). With respect to the entire study: Changes in the T cell repertoire over the course of pregnancy were examined in this study in women with multiple sclerosis.

A distance of 18 bases separates the germline ends of V and J, which lose 2 bases and 5 bases respectively. The germline V gene (reference sequence) sets CDR1 to LNHDA and CDR2 to SQIVND. The CDR3 numbers 16 residues from cysteine through phenylalanine. Left in the record is the CDR3 DNA by itself, 48 bases read in frame from the first base. Receptor amplification or capture employed the immunoSEQ multiplex PCR assay. TCRdb took over this immuneACCESS table, retaining in-frame rearrangements with V and J assigned. Such tables are incomplete; in checked studies, under half of the missing clones stem from an unresolved V gene, and the remainder is unexplained. Present in this sample are approximately 51,000 clones, 94% of which were seen just once. In total, the top ten clones hold around 0.6% of the sample. Only one count was recorded for this clone. No cognate antigen has been identified for it. No much larger clonotype is one base removed from it; base qualities were not supplied.

The TCR comes from a female donor with multiple sclerosis, enrolled in a pregnancy study. The sample was CD4+ T cells from peripheral blood mononuclear cells, taken in the second trimester of pregnancy. The rearrangement joined TRBV19 to TRBJ1-2; matching of 5 bases hints at TRBD1 as the D gene. The CDR3 reads CASSISGAGGRYGYTF. The DNA reads TGTGCCAGTAGTATAAGCGGGGCAGGAGGTCGGTATGGCTACACCTTC.